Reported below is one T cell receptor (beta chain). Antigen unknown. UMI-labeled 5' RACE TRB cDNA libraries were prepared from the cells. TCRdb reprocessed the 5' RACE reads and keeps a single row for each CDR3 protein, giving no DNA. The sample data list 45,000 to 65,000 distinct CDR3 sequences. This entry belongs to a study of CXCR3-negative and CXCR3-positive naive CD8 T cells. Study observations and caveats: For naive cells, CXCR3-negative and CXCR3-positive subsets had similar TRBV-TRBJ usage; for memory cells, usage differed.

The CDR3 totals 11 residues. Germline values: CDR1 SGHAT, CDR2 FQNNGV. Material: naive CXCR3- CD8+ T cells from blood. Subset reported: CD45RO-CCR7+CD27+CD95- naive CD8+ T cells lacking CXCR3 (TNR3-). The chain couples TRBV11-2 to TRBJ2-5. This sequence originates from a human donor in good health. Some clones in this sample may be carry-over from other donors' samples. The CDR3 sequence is CASSLVGTQYF.